The clone carrying this TCR beta chain turned up a few times. The target antigen is unknown. V was clipped by 2 bases and J by 0 bases, with 8 bases between them. From germline, CDR1 is MNHEY and CDR2 SVGEGT. This CDR3 region has 15 residues. The authors made TCR beta libraries by quantitative 5'-RACE with molecular barcodes. TCRdb recomputed calls from the 5' RACE reads with MiXCR, one row per CDR3 protein. The data show fewer than 400,000 distinct CDR3 sequences, approximately 20% seen once. This sample was included in a study of CD8 T cells in ankylosing spondylitis. Study conclusions and caveats: Ankylosing spondylitis blood seemed to carry a telltale TCR beta motif made of under ten highly homologous variants. The clones that were linked to disease were reported to be significantly enriched in matched synovial fluid samples from ankylosing spondylitis patients. Peripheral blood samples showed relatively rare disease-linked clones, and these clones were CD8+.

J is TRBJ1-5 and V is TRBV6-2 or TRBV6-3, with D unresolved. This receptor was obtained from a male donor with ankylosing spondylitis. Input material: blood, either unsorted or a sorted T cell fraction (not recorded which). CDR3 sequence reads: CASSYDLFSNQPQHF. The CDR3, as DNA: TGTGCCAGCAGTTACGACTTGTTTAGCAATCAGCCCCAGCATTTT.